Below, 30 T cell receptor beta chains from the same sample are listed, as sequenced in a study of blood T cell repertoires in COVID-19. Assay: immunoSEQ multiplex PCR; the TCRdb copy retains only in-frame clones and omits some. The repertoire holds some 75,000 clones, with around 80% as singletons. Sequencing input: peripheral blood. The receptors were sampled from a man aged 45-65 years with COVID-19, enrolled during active disease.

V and J are TRBV7-9 and TRBJ1-2; D unresolved. The CDR3 runs to 14 residues. The germline CDR1 and CDR2 sequences are SEHNR and FQNEAQ (reference sequence). The germline V and J ends were trimmed by 1 base and 4 bases, with 10 bases remaining between them. DNA of the CDR3: TGTGCCAGCAGCTTAGTATCCCTCCCCTATGGCTACACCTTC. Protein product: CASSLVSLPYGYTF.

CDR3 region: CASSPYIAGNTIYF. CDR3 nucleotides: TGTGCCAGCAGCCCCTATATCGCTGGAAACACCATATATTTT. This chain uses TRBV28 with TRBJ1-3; no clear D gene. V lost 6 bases and J lost 2, with 11 bases in between. The V gene's germline CDR1 is MDHEN and CDR2 SYDVKM. The CDR3 spans 14 residues.

V and J are TRBV3-1 (or the pseudogene TRBV3-2) and TRBJ1-3, with a possible D match to TRBD1 (6 bases). The germline gives CDR1 LGHDT, CDR2 YNNKEL (reference sequence). The V end lost 0 bases, the J end lost 2 bases, and 11 bases lay between the germline ends. The CDR3 sequence is 16 residues long. CDR3 sequence (DNA): TGTGCCAGCAGCCAAGATCGTACAGGGCCTGGAAACACCATATATTTT. It yields the protein CASSQDRTGPGNTIYF.

As concerns this clone: The junction shows a germline mismatch at one end, possibly a read error. The J gene is TRBJ2-1, the V gene TRBV27, with 8 bases matching TRBD2. The CDR3 runs 14 residues. Looked up from germline, CDR1 is MNHEY and CDR2 is SMNVEV (reference sequence). The CDR3: CASSSWPQRESRLF. CDR3 in DNA: TGTGCCAGCAGTTCATGGCCCCAGCGGGAGTCCCGCCTCTTC.

The CDR3 protein is CASSQEGDQGFYYEKLFF. CDR3 in DNA: TGCGCCAGCAGCCAAGAAGGGGATCAGGGCTTCTATTATGAAAAACTGTTTTTT. This chain uses TRBV4-1 with TRBJ1-4; maybe TRBD1 (5 bases). The CDR3 loop spans 18 amino acids. Trimming removed 0 bases at V and 6 bases at J, with 20 bases between. Germline CDR1 and CDR2: MGHRA and YSYEKL.

This chain connects TRBV18 to TRBJ2-2; TRBD2 matches 9 bases. Germline V gives CDR1 KGHSH, CDR2 LQKENI. The V gene end was trimmed by 4 bases and the J gene end by 0 bases; junction bases not matched to a gene: 0. The CDR3 runs 15 residues. The CDR3 region is CASSLAGANTGELFF. The CDR3 nucleotides read TGTGCCAGCTCACTAGCGGGAGCGAACACCGGGGAGCTGTTTTTT.

V and J are TRBV6-1 and TRBJ1-1, with no clear D. Germline V lookup: CDR1 MNHNS, CDR2 SASEGT. Deletions cut 9 bases from V and 5 bases from J, with 16 bases between. The CDR3 length is 13 residues. The CDR3 nucleotides are TGTGCCAGTGGGCTAACGGGAGGGACTGAAGCTTTCTTT. Translated, it gives CASGLTGGTEAFF.

This chain joins TRBV25-1 and TRBJ2-3; D perhaps matches TRBD2 (6 bases). Germline V gene lookup returns CDR1 MGHDK and CDR2 SYGVNS. The CDR3 extends over 11 amino acids. Trimming cost V 8 bases and J 5 bases, with 8 bases left between them. CDR3 DNA: TGTGCCAGCGCAGCGGGAGATACGCAGTATTTT. Amino acids: CASAAGDTQYF. Full variable domain (remainder filled in from reference TRBV25-1 and TRBJ2-3): EADIYQTPRYLVIGTGKKITLECSQTMGHDKMYWYQQDPGMELHLIHYSYGVNSTEKGDLSSESTVSRIRTEHFPLTLESARPSHTSQYLCASAAGDTQYFGPGTRLTVL.

The chain links TRBV3-1 (or the pseudogene TRBV3-2) to TRBJ1-2, with D possibly matching TRBD1 (5 bases). In germline, CDR1 is LGHDT, CDR2 YNNKEL (reference sequence). This CDR3 comprises 13 residues. V lost 2 bases and J lost 8, with 12 bases in between. CDR3 bases: TGTGCCAGCAGCCAACGACAGACCGCGGGCTACACCTTC. This encodes CASSQRQTAGYTF.

This clone has a handful of counts. The V gene is TRBV27, the J gene TRBJ1-6; tentatively, D is TRBD1 (6 bases). This CDR3 is 15 amino acids long. The germline V gene has CDR1 MNHEY and CDR2 SMNVEV (reference sequence). V was clipped by 3 bases and J by 8 bases, with 14 bases between them. The CDR3 reads CASSFSQGPDSPLHF. CDR3 in DNA: TGTGCCAGCAGTTTTTCTCAGGGGCCGGATTCACCCCTCCACTTT.

This chain uses TRBV28 with TRBJ1-2; D uncertain. CDR3 length: 11 amino acids. V shed 4 bases and J shed 4 bases, with 4 bases lying between them. Germline V CDR1 and CDR2: MDHEN, SYDVKM. CDR3 region: CASSSSYGYTF. Here the CDR3 DNA reads TGTGCCAGCAGTTCGAGCTATGGCTACACCTTC.

This rearrangement joins TRBV15 to TRBJ2-7; the match to TRBD1 covers 11 bases. Unmatched junction bases numbered 1, after V lost 0 bases and J lost 3 bases. CDR3 length: 15 residues. Germline-derived CDR1 and CDR2 are LNHNV and YYDKDF (reference sequence). The CDR3 DNA follows: TGTGCCACCAGCAGAGACGGGACAGGGGGCTACGAGCAGTACTTC. Its translation: CATSRDGTGGYEQYF.

V and J are TRBV6-5 and TRBJ2-6, with 7 bases aligning to TRBD1. The CDR3 spans 15 residues. CDR1 and CDR2 from the germline V gene are MNHEY and SVGAGI. After removal of 7 bases from V and 0 bases from J, the junction contained 3 bases not matched to a gene. The CDR3 reads CASKGQSSGANVLTF. The CDR3 DNA sequence: TGTGCCAGCAAGGGACAGTCCTCTGGGGCCAACGTCCTGACTTTC.

The rearrangement joins TRBV28 to TRBJ2-7, with 13 bases aligning to TRBD2. Germline CDR1 and CDR2: MDHEN and SYDVKM. There are 15 residues in the CDR3. The J segment lost 4 bases and the V segment lost 6 bases, leaving 6 bases of the junction unmatched. CDR3 coding DNA: TGTGCCAGCAGAAGGACTAGCGGGAGTTCGTACGAGCAGTACTTC. Translation: CASRRTSGSSYEQYF. Full variable domain (missing parts from reference TRBV28 and TRBJ2-7): DVKVTQSSRYLVKRTGEKVFLECVQDMDHENMFWYRQDPGLGLRLIYFSYDVKMKEKGDIPEGYSVSREKKERFSLILESASTNQTSMYLCASRRTSGSSYEQYFGPGTRLTVT.

This sequence joins TRBV7-9 and TRBJ1-4; 8 bases line up with TRBD1. This CDR3 has 14 amino acids. Trimming removed 3 bases from V and 4 bases from J; junction bases left unmatched: 1. Per germline, CDR1 SEHNR and CDR2 FQNEAQ (reference sequence). The CDR3, as DNA: TGTGCCAGCAGCTTGGGACAGGTTAATGAAAAACTGTTTTTT. It specifies CASSLGQVNEKLFF.

This chain connects TRBV18 to TRBJ1-1; 8 nucleotides match TRBD1. This CDR3 has 13 residues. CDR1 KGHSH and CDR2 LQKENI come from the germline V gene. V trimming: 5 bases; J trimming: 3 bases; junction bases outside the gene matches: 2. This chain's CDR3 is CASSTTGDTEAFF. The CDR3 DNA sequence: TGTGCCAGCTCAACGACAGGGGACACTGAAGCTTTCTTT.

The CDR3 DNA follows: TGTGCCTGGAGTGAGGGGGAGACCCAGTACTTC. Its translation: CAWSEGETQYF. The chain is built from TRBV30 and TRBJ2-5; tentatively, D is TRBD1 (5 bases). The germline V gene has CDR1 GTSNPN and CDR2 SVGIG (reference sequence). With 1 base removed from V and 5 bases from J, the gap between germline ends came to 5 bases. This CDR3 is built from 11 residues.

This rearrangement joins TRBV7-3 to TRBJ2-2; 9 nucleotides line up with TRBD2. Germline lookup yields CDR1 SGHTA and CDR2 FQGTGA. This CDR3 spans 16 amino acids. With 5 bases clipped from V and 6 bases from J, the junction kept 10 bases outside the gene matches. The CDR3 reads CASSTSSGISPGELFF. For the CDR3, the DNA is TGTGCCAGCAGCACCTCTAGCGGGATCTCCCCCGGGGAGCTGTTTTTT.

This clone was observed a single time. DNA of the CDR3: TGTGCCAGTATAGCCTCCGGAGCAGGACTTCGCCCCCAGCATTTT. Translation gives CASIASGAGLRPQHF. The chain links TRBV19 to TRBJ1-5; D unclear. V was trimmed by 7 bases and J by 10 bases, leaving 23 bases between them. CDR3 size: 15 residues. The germline CDR1 and CDR2 sequences are LNHDA and SQIVND (reference sequence).

This clone has a single count. The rearrangement joins TRBV4-2 to TRBJ2-1; weak D call: TRBD2 (5 bases). The CDR3 runs to 14 residues. Trimming cost V 4 bases and J 6 bases, with 13 bases left between them. Germline lookup yields CDR1 LGHNA and CDR2 YNFKEQ. CDR3 bases: TGTGCCAGCAGCCCGCAGCGGCCGACCAATGAGCAGTTCTTC. Translating gives CASSPQRPTNEQFF.

The CDR3 sequence is CASSSAVNYGYTF. The CDR3 nucleotides are TGTGCCAGCAGCTCGGCGGTCAACTATGGCTACACCTTC. The chain has TRBV4-2 and TRBJ1-2; D is undetermined. This CDR3 is built from 13 residues. Germline V gene data show CDR1 as LGHNA and CDR2 as YNFKEQ. Trimming took off 5 bases at V and 2 bases at J, with 9 bases between the two ends.

V is TRBV7-2 and J is TRBJ1-5, with D tentatively TRBD1 (6 bases). The ends were cut back, 5 bases at V and 5 bases at J, with 16 bases in the middle. Germline V lookup: CDR1 SGHTA, CDR2 FQGNSA. The CDR3 extends over 15 amino acids. CDR3 sequence: CASSPQTGEHQPQHF. The CDR3 bases are TGTGCCAGCAGCCCCCAGACAGGAGAACATCAGCCCCAGCATTTT.

The chain is built from TRBV11-2 and TRBJ2-1, with TRBD1 as a possible D gene (6 bases). V lost 5 bases to trimming and J lost 6 bases, with 11 bases between them. CDR1 and CDR2 (germline): SGHAT, FQNNGV. This CDR3 region has 13 residues. Written as DNA, the CDR3 is TGTGCCAGCAGCCCGGGACACTTCAATGAGCAGTTCTTC. Translated, it gives CASSPGHFNEQFF.

This clone was counted only a few times. The rearrangement uses TRBV6-4 and TRBJ2-1; D perhaps matches TRBD2 (6 bases). The CDR3 length is 15 residues. Trimming pared 5 bases from V and 1 base from J, leaving 12 bases between. Per germline, CDR1 MRHNA and CDR2 SNTAGT. For the CDR3, the DNA is TGTGCCAGCAGTCCTGGGACTCAATCCTACAATGAGCAGTTCTTC. It is translated as CASSPGTQSYNEQFF.

This clone was counted only a few times. The rearrangement joins TRBV25-1 to TRBJ2-1; 16 nucleotides match TRBD2. The V segment lost 3 bases and the J segment 8 bases; nucleotides outside the gene matches: 7. CDR1 is MGHDK and CDR2 is SYGVNS in the germline V gene. There are 17 residues in the CDR3. This chain's CDR3 is CASSEALGLAGGDEQFF. The CDR3 region has the DNA TGTGCCAGCAGTGAGGCCTTGGGACTAGCGGGAGGGGATGAGCAGTTCTTC.

This chain joins TRBV29-1 and TRBJ1-5, with TRBD1 matching over 8 bases. Per germline, CDR1 SQVTM and CDR2 ANQGSEA. The CDR3 totals 12 residues. Trimming took 4 bases from V and 8 from J; bases not matched to a gene: 4. The CDR3 here is CSVGQGREPQHF. The CDR3 DNA follows: TGCAGCGTTGGACAGGGGCGGGAGCCCCAGCATTTT.

V gene TRBV6-1 combines with J gene TRBJ1-6; 7 bases are a match to TRBD1. The CDR3 is 14 residues long. In germline, CDR1 is MNHNS, CDR2 SASEGT. J lost 9 bases, V lost 2 bases, and 4 bases had no gene match. The CDR3 nucleotides are TGTGCCAGCAGTGAATCCAGGGGGACTTCACCCCTCCACTTT. Protein sequence: CASSESRGTSPLHF.

This clone was seen a single time. V is TRBV19 and J is TRBJ1-5, with TRBD1 as a possible D gene (5 bases). The V and J ends lost 7 bases and 7 bases respectively, with 20 bases between them. The CDR3 loop spans 15 amino acids. CDR1 is LNHDA and CDR2 is SQIVND in the germline V gene (reference sequence). CDR3 sequence (DNA): TGTGCCAGTACCTCCCTGGGTGGGGCATGGCAGCCCCAGCATTTT. Protein sequence: CASTSLGGAWQPQHF.

This chain joins TRBV7-2 and TRBJ2-7, with 7 nucleotides matching TRBD2. The CDR3 is 12 amino acids. After removal of 6 bases from V and 6 bases from J, the junction contained 5 bases not matched to a gene. Germline assignment: CDR1 SGHTA and CDR2 FQGNSA. The CDR3 nucleotides read TGTGCCAGCAGTCGGGGGGTTTCCGAGCAGTACTTC. Protein product: CASSRGVSEQYF.

The genes are TRBV5-1 and TRBJ1-2, with 9 bases fitting TRBD1. The CDR3 totals 16 residues. Germline CDR1 and CDR2: SGHRS and YFSETQ. V lost 5 bases, J lost 4 bases, and 12 bases stayed unmatched. In DNA, the CDR3 is TGCGCCAGCAGACGGGGGTCGGACAGGGGTTTCTATGGCTACACCTTC. It specifies CASRRGSDRGFYGYTF.